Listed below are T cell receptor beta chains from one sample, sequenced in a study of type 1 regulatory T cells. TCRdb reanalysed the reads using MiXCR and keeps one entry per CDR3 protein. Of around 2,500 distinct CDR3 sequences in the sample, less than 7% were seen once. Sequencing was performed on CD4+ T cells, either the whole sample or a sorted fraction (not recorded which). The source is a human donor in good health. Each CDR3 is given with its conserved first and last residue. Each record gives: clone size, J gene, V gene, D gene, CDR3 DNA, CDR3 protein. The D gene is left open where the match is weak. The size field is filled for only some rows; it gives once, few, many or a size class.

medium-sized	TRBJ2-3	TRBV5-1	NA	TGCGCCAGCAGCTTGGCTGACTACGGAGATACGCAGTATTTT	CASSLADYGDTQYF
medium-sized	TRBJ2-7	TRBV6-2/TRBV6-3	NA	TGTGCCAGCAACCCGCGGCAGTACGGGGAGCAGTACTTC	CASNPRQYGEQYF
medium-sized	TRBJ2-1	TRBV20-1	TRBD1	TGCAGTGCTAGATCTTTTAGACAGGGGAGCCAAGAGCAGTTCTTC	CSARSFRQGSQEQFF
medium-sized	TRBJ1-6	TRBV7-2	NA	TGTGCCAGCAGGGGGACTAATTCACCCCTCCACTTT	CASRGTNSPLHF
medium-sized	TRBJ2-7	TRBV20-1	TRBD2	TGCAGTGCTACTTCAAATAGCGGGGGCGAGCAGTACTTC	CSATSNSGGEQYF
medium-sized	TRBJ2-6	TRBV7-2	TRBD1	TGTGCCAGCAGCCTAAGGACAGGTTTCTCTGGGGCCAACGTCCTGACTTTC	CASSLRTGFSGANVLTF
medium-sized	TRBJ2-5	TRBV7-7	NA	TGTGCTAGCAGCAAACAAGAACAAGAGACCCAGTACTTC	CASSKQEQETQYF
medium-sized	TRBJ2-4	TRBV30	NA	TGTGCCTGGAACTTATCGGGGCGCAAAAACATTCAGTACTTC	CAWNLSGRKNIQYF
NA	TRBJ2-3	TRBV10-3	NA	TGTGCCATCGGACGTGCGAGCGACACAGATACGCAGTATTTT	CAIGRASDTDTQYF
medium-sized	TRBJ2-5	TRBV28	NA	TGTGCCAGTCGAACGGATCCCCAAGAGACCCAGTACTTC	CASRTDPQETQYF
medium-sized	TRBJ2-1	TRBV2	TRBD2	TGTGCCAGCAGTGAGAGGGAGGGGACCTACAATGAGCAGTTCTTC	CASSEREGTYNEQFF
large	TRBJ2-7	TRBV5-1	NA	TGCGCCAGCAGCTTGGCCACGGGGGCTACCTACGAGCAGTACTTC	CASSLATGATYEQYF
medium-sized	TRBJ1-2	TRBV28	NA	TGTGCCAGCAGTTTAGCTCCGGACGGTAACTATGGCTACACCTTC	CASSLAPDGNYGYTF
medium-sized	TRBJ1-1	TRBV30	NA	TGTGCCTGGGGGCCCGTGGGGGTTGAAGCTTTCTTT	CAWGPVGVEAFF
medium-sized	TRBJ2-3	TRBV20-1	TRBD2	TGCAGTGCTAGTGTTTATAGCGGGGGATCCACAGATACGCAGTATTTT	CSASVYSGGSTDTQYF
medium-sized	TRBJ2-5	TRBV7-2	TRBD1	TGTGCCAGCAGCGTCTCCTCAGGGGGTGGAGAGACCCAGTACTTC	CASSVSSGGGETQYF
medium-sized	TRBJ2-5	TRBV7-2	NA	TGTGCCAGCAGCTGGGGGCTCCAAGAGACCCAGTACTTC	CASSWGLQETQYF
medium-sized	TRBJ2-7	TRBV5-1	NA	TGCGCCAGCAGTGGGAGCCCTTCCTACGAGCAGTACTTC	CASSGSPSYEQYF
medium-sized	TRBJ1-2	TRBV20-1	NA	TGCAGTGCTGGCGATCCGACAGGCCATTTCGAGGGATATGGCTACACCTTC	CSAGDPTGHFEGYGYTF
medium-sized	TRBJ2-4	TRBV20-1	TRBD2	TGCAGTGCTAGAGATGAAGGTAGCGGGGGGGCTTTGACCAAAAACATTCAGTACTTC	CSARDEGSGGALTKNIQYF
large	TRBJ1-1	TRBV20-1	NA	TGCAGTGCGGCTGAGGAGGGGAGGTTGCACACTGAAGCTTTCTTT	CSAAEEGRLHTEAFF
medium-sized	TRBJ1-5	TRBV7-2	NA	TGTGCCAGCAGCTTTCCCCGAGGCAGAAATAGCAATCAGCCCCAGCATTTT	CASSFPRGRNSNQPQHF
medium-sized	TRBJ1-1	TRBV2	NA	TGTGCCAGCAGTGAATCGCGGGGGTTAAGTGAAGCTTTCTTT	CASSESRGLSEAFF
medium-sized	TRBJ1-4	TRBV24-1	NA	TGTGCCACCAGTGACGGGGGGACCGATGAAAAACTGTTTTTT	CATSDGGTDEKLFF
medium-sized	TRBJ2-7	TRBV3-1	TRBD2	TGTGCCAGCAGCCCTAGCGGGCGCTCCTACGAGCAGTACTTC	CASSPSGRSYEQYF
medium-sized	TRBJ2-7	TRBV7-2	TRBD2	TGTGCCAGCAGCTTAACTAGCGGGTATCTCTTGGGGCAGTACTTC	CASSLTSGYLLGQYF
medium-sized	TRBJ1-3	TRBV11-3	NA	TGTGCCAGCAGCTTACGACAGGCAGCTGGAAACACCATATATTTT	CASSLRQAAGNTIYF
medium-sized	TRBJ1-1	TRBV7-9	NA	TGTGCCAGCAGCCCCCCCGGGACGAGGAACACTGAAGCTTTCTTT	CASSPPGTRNTEAFF
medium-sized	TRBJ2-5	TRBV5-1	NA	TGCGCCAGCAGCGAAACGACGCTACAGGAAGAGACCCAGTACTTC	CASSETTLQEETQYF
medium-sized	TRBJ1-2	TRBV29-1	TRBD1	TGCAGCGTCCGACAGGGGTTCTCGGTTGGCTACACCTTC	CSVRQGFSVGYTF
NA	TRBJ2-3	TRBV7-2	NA	TGTGCCAGCAGCTCAGACTACCTTAGCACAGATACGCAGTATTTT	CASSSDYLSTDTQYF
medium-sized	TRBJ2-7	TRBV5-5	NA	TGTGCCAGCAGCTCCCGGCCCAGCTCCTACGAGCAGTACTTC	CASSSRPSSYEQYF
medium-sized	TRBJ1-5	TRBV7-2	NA	TGTGCCAGCAGCTTAAGGTGGGGTAGCAATCAGCCCCAGCATTTT	CASSLRWGSNQPQHF
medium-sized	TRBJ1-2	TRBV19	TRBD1	TGTGCCAGTAGTAAAGGGGACAGTTCTGCTGCCTATGGCTACACCTTC	CASSKGDSSAAYGYTF
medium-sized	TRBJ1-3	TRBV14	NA	TGTGCCAGCAGCCAAGTTGGAAACACCATATATTTT	CASSQVGNTIYF
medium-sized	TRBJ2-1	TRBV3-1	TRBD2	TGTGCCAGCAGCCAGGGCGGGGGGGTGTACAATGAGCAGTTCTTC	CASSQGGGVYNEQFF
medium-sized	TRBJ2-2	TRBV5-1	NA	TGCGCCAGCAGCTTGGTTGGGGGCAGCACCGGGGAGCTGTTTTTT	CASSLVGGSTGELFF
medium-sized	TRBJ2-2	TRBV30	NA	TGTGCCTGGAGTGTCAAGAGGGGGGGGAACACCGGGGAGCTGTTTTTT	CAWSVKRGGNTGELFF
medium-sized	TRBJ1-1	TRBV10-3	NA	TGTGCCATCAGCGACTTTGGGTCGAACACTGAAGCTTTCTTT	CAISDFGSNTEAFF
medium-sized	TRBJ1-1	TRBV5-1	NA	TGCGCCAGCAGCTCTCTCCTTGGGGAGAGCACTGAAGCTTTCTTT	CASSSLLGESTEAFF
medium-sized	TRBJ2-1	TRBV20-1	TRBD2	TGCAGTGGCGGGCTAGCGGGGTACAATGAGCAGTTCTTC	CSGGLAGYNEQFF
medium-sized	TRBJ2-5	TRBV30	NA	TGTGCCTGGAGTTCGGGACTCCAAGAGACCCAGTACTTC	CAWSSGLQETQYF
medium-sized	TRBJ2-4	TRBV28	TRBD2	TGTGCCAGCGGGACTAGCGGGGGGGTTAAAACCAAAAACATTCAGTACTTC	CASGTSGGVKTKNIQYF
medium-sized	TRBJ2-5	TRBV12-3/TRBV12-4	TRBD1	TGTGCCAGCAGTTCCGGGACAGTTAAAGAGACCCAGTACTTC	CASSSGTVKETQYF
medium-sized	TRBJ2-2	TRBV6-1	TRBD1	TGTGCCAGCAGCGTGGGACAGGGCACCGGGGAGCTGTTTTTT	CASSVGQGTGELFF
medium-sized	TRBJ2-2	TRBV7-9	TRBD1	TGTGCCAGCAGCTTGACAGGGACCGGGGAGCTGTTTTTT	CASSLTGTGELFF
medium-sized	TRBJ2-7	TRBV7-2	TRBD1	TGTGCCAGCAGCCCAACCGGGACAGGGCTCGGCTACGAGCAGTACTTC	CASSPTGTGLGYEQYF
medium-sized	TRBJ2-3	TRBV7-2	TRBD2	TGTGCCAGCTGCCAGCGGGGGGCTAACACAGATACGCAGTATTTT	CASCQRGANTDTQYF
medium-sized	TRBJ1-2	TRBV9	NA	TGTGCCAGCAACAATGGCGGGCCAGGGAGAGGCTACACCTTC	CASNNGGPGRGYTF
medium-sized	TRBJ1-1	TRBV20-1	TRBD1	TGCAGTGCTAGAGATGAACGGCAGGGGGCTTGGACTGAAGCTTTCTTT	CSARDERQGAWTEAFF
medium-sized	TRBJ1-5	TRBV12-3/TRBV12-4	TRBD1	TGTGCCAGCAGAAAAGGACAGGAAAATCAGCCCCAGCATTTT	CASRKGQENQPQHF
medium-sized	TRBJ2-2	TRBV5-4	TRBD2	TGTGCCAGCAGCTTGCGACTAGCGGGGACCCTCACCGGGGAGCTGTTTTTT	CASSLRLAGTLTGELFF
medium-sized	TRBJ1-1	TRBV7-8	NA	TGTGCCAGCAGCCCCTACGTAGGAGCTTTCTTT	CASSPYVGAFF
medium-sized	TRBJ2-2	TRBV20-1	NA	TGCAGTGCGCAGGGGTTGAACACCGGGGAGCTGTTTTTT	CSAQGLNTGELFF
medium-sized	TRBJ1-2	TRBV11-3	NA	TGTGCCAGCAGCTTAGAGGGCCACTATGGCTACACCTTC	CASSLEGHYGYTF
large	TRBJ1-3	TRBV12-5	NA	TGTGCTAGTGGTTTCGATCCAGGGTTCTCTGGAAACACCATATATTTT	CASGFDPGFSGNTIYF
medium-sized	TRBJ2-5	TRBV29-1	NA	TGCAGCGTTGAAGATCCGGGCGAGACCCAGTACTTC	CSVEDPGETQYF